The 23 T cell receptor beta chains below come from one sample, sequenced in a study of shared clonotypes between healthy human individuals. Libraries were prepared by immunoSEQ multiplex PCR; TCRdb keeps only in-frame clonotypes and omits some of them. The repertoire consists of 1.5 million to 2.5 million clones, with approximately 95% occurring once and the leading ten covering more than 0.9%. Naive CD8 cells comprised CD45RO-negative, CCR7-positively selected cells, excluding terminally differentiated effector memory CD45RA+ cells. Sequencing input: naive CD8+ T cells sorted from blood. The origin of the receptors is a man between 18 and 29 years old in good health.

The rearrangement joins TRBV9 to TRBJ2-7; 11 bases agree with TRBD2. Trimming cost V 3 bases and J 2 bases; bases outside gene matches: 4. Germline V gives CDR1 SGDLS, CDR2 YYNGEE. The length of the CDR3 is 15 residues. The CDR3 spells CASSEGLAVTYEQYF. CDR3 nucleotides: TGTGCCAGCAGCGAGGGACTAGCGGTCACCTACGAGCAGTACTTC.

As DNA, the CDR3 is TGTGCCAGCAGGATGAAGGACCGCCAAGAGACCCAGTACTTC. The encoded protein is CASRMKDRQETQYF. The genes are TRBV27 and TRBJ2-5; no definite D call. V lost 6 bases and J 1 base, leaving 12 bases between the germline ends. CDR3 size: 14 residues. Germline CDR1 is MNHEY and CDR2 is SMNVEV (reference sequence).

With regard to this clone: The same CDR3 can be traced to other DNA sequences in this sample. The V and J genes are TRBV6-5 and TRBJ1-2; TRBD1 agrees at 7 bases. This CDR3 region has 14 residues. Germline V gene lookup returns CDR1 MNHEY and CDR2 SVGAGI. With V trimmed by 0 bases and J by 8 bases, 6 bases remained unmatched. The CDR3 region is CASSYSEGARGYTF. The DNA of the CDR3 is TGTGCCAGCAGTTACTCGGAGGGGGCGAGGGGCTACACCTTC.

The V and J genes are TRBV5-4 and TRBJ1-2; a possible D gene is TRBD1 (5 bases). The germline gives CDR1 SGHNT, CDR2 YYREEE (reference sequence). This CDR3 comprises 12 residues. Trimming removed 1 base at V and 8 bases at J, with 9 bases between. The CDR3 coding sequence is TGTGCCAGCAGCTTGTCCGGGGCCGGCTACACCTTC. Protein product: CASSLSGAGYTF.

The chain uses TRBV30 and TRBJ2-3; D unclear. CDR3 length: 14 amino acids. CDR1 GTSNPN and CDR2 SVGIG come from the germline V gene (reference sequence). The germline V and J ends were trimmed by 0 bases and 6 bases, with 13 bases remaining between them. DNA of the CDR3: TGTGCCTGGAGTGTATTGGGCCGAGAGGATACGCAGTATTTT. Translated, it gives CAWSVLGREDTQYF.

As concerns this clone: The sample contains more than one DNA sequence encoding this CDR3. V gene TRBV5-1 combines with J gene TRBJ1-1; D ambiguous. Trimming stripped 0 bases from V and 5 bases from J, with 8 bases between. The CDR3 extends over 13 amino acids. The V gene's germline CDR1 is SGHRS and CDR2 YFSETQ. This chain's CDR3 is CASSLALGTEAFF. The CDR3 DNA reads as TGCGCCAGCAGCTTGGCACTTGGGACTGAAGCTTTCTTT. The full variable domain, rest sourced from reference TRBV5-1 and TRBJ1-1, is KAGVTQTPRYLIKTRGQQVTLSCSPISGHRSVSWYQQTPGQGLQFLFEYFSETQRNKGNFPGRFSGRQFSNSRSEMNVSTLELGDSALYLCASSLALGTEAFFGQGTRLTVV.

In its sample, this clone was seen once. This specimen includes other DNA sequences encoding the same CDR3. The chain couples TRBV19 to TRBJ2-7; D is possibly TRBD1 (5 bases). CDR3 size: 13 residues. Deletions cut 3 bases from V and 2 bases from J, with 8 bases between. Germline V lookup: CDR1 LNHDA, CDR2 SQIVND (reference sequence). The CDR3 nucleotides are TGTGCCAGTAGTATGACAGCTACCTACGAGCAGTACTTC. Amino acid sequence: CASSMTATYEQYF.

The J gene is TRBJ2-5, the V gene TRBV9, with 11 bases lining up with TRBD2. Germline V gene sequence: CDR1 SGDLS, CDR2 YYNGEE. The CDR3 covers 15 residues. V was pared by 1 base and J by 5 bases, with 4 bases of the junction left unmatched. CDR3 sequence (DNA): TGTGCCAGCAGCGTACTTAGCGGGAGGGGGGAGACCCAGTACTTC. It is translated as CASSVLSGRGETQYF.

This rearrangement joins TRBV2 to TRBJ1-2; no clear D. The CDR3 length is 10 residues. Trimming removed 7 bases at V and 10 bases at J, with 10 bases between. Germline V gene data show CDR1 as SNHLY and CDR2 as FYNNEI. CDR3 coding DNA: TGTGCCAGCAAGTACGGGGACTACACCTTC. Its protein product is CASKYGDYTF.

The CDR3 DNA follows: TGTGCCAGTAGTATAGATTGGGCAGGGGGTCTTCAGCCCCAGCATTTT. Translation gives CASSIDWAGGLQPQHF. The rearrangement joins TRBV19 to TRBJ1-5; 7 bases agree with TRBD1. The germline V gene has CDR1 LNHDA and CDR2 SQIVND (reference sequence). With 0 bases clipped from V and 6 bases from J, the junction kept 8 bases outside the gene matches. There are 16 residues in the CDR3.

The gene calls are TRBV28 and TRBJ1-2, with D uncertain. V lost 8 bases and J 4 bases, leaving 20 bases between the germline ends. The CDR3 covers 15 residues. Looked up from germline, CDR1 is MDHEN and CDR2 is SYDVKM. This chain's CDR3 is CASQPQASRVYGYTF. The DNA for the CDR3 is TGTGCCAGCCAGCCGCAGGCGTCCCGGGTCTATGGCTACACCTTC.

Comment on this clone: This sample includes further DNA sequences coding for the same CDR3. The V call is TRBV7-9, the J call TRBJ1-4; D gene ambiguous. The CDR3 has 14 residues. The V gene lost 5 bases and the J gene lost 0 bases, with 7 bases spanning the gap. CDR1 is SEHNR, CDR2 FQNEAQ, per germline (reference sequence). The CDR3 nucleotides read TGTGCCAGCAGCCCTACCTCAACTAATGAAAAACTGTTTTTT. Protein product: CASSPTSTNEKLFF.

Comment on this clone: In the same sample, other DNA sequences code for this CDR3. Here the CDR3 reads CASSGGLAGGSYEQYF. The DNA for the CDR3 is TGTGCCAGCAGCGGGGGACTAGCGGGAGGCTCCTACGAGCAGTACTTC. The J gene is TRBJ2-7, the V gene TRBV7-9; 15 bases are a match to TRBD2. The CDR3 sequence is 16 residues long. Germline V gives CDR1 SEHNR, CDR2 FQNEAQ (reference sequence). V lost 5 bases and J lost 0; bases outside the gene matches: 2. The whole variable domain, remainder taken from reference TRBV7-9 and TRBJ2-7, is DTGVSQNPRHKITKRGQNVTFRCDPISEHNRLYWYRQTLGQGPEFLTYFQNEAQLEKSRLLSDRFSAERPKGSFSTLEIQRTEQGDSAMYLCASSGGLAGGSYEQYFGPGTRLTVT.

The gene calls are TRBV29-1 and TRBJ1-1; perhaps TRBD1 as D (5 bases). V lost 0 bases and J 5 bases, leaving 13 bases between the germline ends. Germline-derived CDR1 and CDR2 are SQVTM and ANQGSEA. The CDR3 contains 14 residues. As DNA, the CDR3 is TGCAGCGTTGAAGATCACGGGGCTGATACTGAAGCTTTCTTT. Its translation: CSVEDHGADTEAFF.

V is TRBV28 and J is TRBJ2-7; D may match TRBD1 or TRBD2 (5 bases each). CDR1 is MDHEN and CDR2 is SYDVKM in the germline V gene. The V end lost 5 bases, the J end lost 0 bases, and 11 bases lay between the germline ends. The length of the CDR3 is 14 residues. The CDR3 DNA reads as TGTGCCAGCAGTGAACATGGGACCTCCTACGAGCAGTACTTC. Encoded protein: CASSEHGTSYEQYF.

The V and J genes are TRBV2 and TRBJ1-5, with D maybe TRBD1 (6 bases). Germline V gene lookup returns CDR1 SNHLY and CDR2 FYNNEI. V gave up 6 bases and J gave up 3 bases, with 15 bases separating them. The CDR3 totals 15 residues. Written as DNA, the CDR3 is TGTGCCAGCAGGGGGGGGCAGGGCGTCAATCAGCCCCAGCATTTT. It is translated as CASRGGQGVNQPQHF.

V usage is TRBV4-1 and J usage is TRBJ1-3; D uncertain. This CDR3 spans 15 amino acids. Germline V gives CDR1 MGHRA, CDR2 YSYEKL. The V end was cut by 0 bases, the J end by 2 bases, with 8 bases between. CDR3 in amino acids: CASSQDPFAGNTIYF. As DNA, the CDR3 is TGCGCCAGCAGCCAAGATCCATTCGCTGGAAACACCATATATTTT.

The V and J genes are TRBV27 and TRBJ2-7; 13 nucleotides line up with TRBD2. With V trimmed by 5 bases and J by 3 bases, 4 bases remained unmatched. Germline-derived CDR1 and CDR2 are MNHEY and SMNVEV (reference sequence). CDR3 length: 15 residues. CDR3 residues: CASSQGLAGLYEQYF. The CDR3 DNA is TGTGCCAGCAGTCAGGGACTAGCGGGACTCTACGAGCAGTACTTC.

The chain employs TRBV10-1 and TRBJ2-2; 7 bases are shared with TRBD2. CDR1 and CDR2 from the germline V gene are WNHNN and SYGVQD (reference sequence). CDR3 length: 18 residues. Losses at the gene ends were 3 bases for V and 1 base for J; bases not matched to a gene: 11. The CDR3 sequence: CASSDGRETAQNTGELFF. The CDR3 nucleotides read TGCGCCAGCAGTGATGGGCGGGAGACCGCCCAGAACACCGGGGAGCTGTTTTTT.

This clone has a single count. The chain is built from TRBV29-1 and TRBJ2-7; D ambiguous. CDR3 length: 12 amino acids. V was pared by 0 bases and J by 5 bases, with 8 bases between. Looked up from germline, CDR1 is SQVTM and CDR2 is ANQGSEA. The CDR3 loop is CSVEELGDEQYF. CDR3 nucleotide sequence: TGCAGCGTTGAAGAGCTGGGTGACGAGCAGTACTTC.

This clone was observed once. The chain couples TRBV14 to TRBJ2-5; TRBD1 agrees at 7 bases. After removal of 0 bases from V and 3 bases from J, the junction contained 7 bases not matched to a gene. This CDR3 has 16 amino acids. CDR1 is SGHDN, CDR2 FVKESK, per germline. The CDR3 DNA is TGTGCCAGCAGCCAAGAGGTACGCGACAGGGAAGAGACCCAGTACTTC. It codes for CASSQEVRDREETQYF.

The rearrangement uses TRBV5-4 and TRBJ2-3, with 12 bases fitting TRBD2. The CDR3 extends over 15 amino acids. Germline CDR1 reads SGHNT; CDR2 reads YYREEE (reference sequence). Losses at the gene ends were 4 bases for V and 11 bases for J; bases not matched to a gene: 11. In DNA, the CDR3 is TGTGCCAGCAGCCCGGGACTAGCGGGTGTAGAGGAGCAGTATTTT. Encoded protein: CASSPGLAGVEEQYF. The full variable domain, with the rest looked up from reference TRBV5-4 and TRBJ2-3, is ETGVTQSPTHLIKTRGQQVTLRCSSQSGHNTVSWYQQALGQGPQFIFQYYREEENGRGNFPPRFSGLQFPNYSSELNVNALELDDSALYLCASSPGLAGVEEQYFGPGTRLTVL.

The V gene is TRBV19, the J gene TRBJ2-5; D might be TRBD2 (7 bases). Per the germline V gene, CDR1 is LNHDA and CDR2 is SQIVND (reference sequence). The germline V and J ends were trimmed by 1 base and 4 bases, with 13 bases remaining between them. The CDR3 is made up of 15 amino acids. This CDR3 is CASSIAGGLGETQYF. The CDR3 nucleotides are TGTGCCAGTAGTATAGCCGGGGGGCTGGGAGAGACCCAGTACTTC.